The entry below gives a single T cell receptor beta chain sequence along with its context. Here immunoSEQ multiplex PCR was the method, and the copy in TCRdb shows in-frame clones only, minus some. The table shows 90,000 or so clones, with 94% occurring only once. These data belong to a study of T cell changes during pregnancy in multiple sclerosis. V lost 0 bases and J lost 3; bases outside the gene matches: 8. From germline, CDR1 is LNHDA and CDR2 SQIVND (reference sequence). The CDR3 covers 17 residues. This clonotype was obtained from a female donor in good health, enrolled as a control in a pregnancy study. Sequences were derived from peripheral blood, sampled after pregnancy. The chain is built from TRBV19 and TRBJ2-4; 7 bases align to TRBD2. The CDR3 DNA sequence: TGTGCCAGTAGTATAGAGGTCGGGAGGACGGTCAAAAACATTCAGTACTTC. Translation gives CASSIEVGRTVKNIQYF.